Presented here are 28 T cell receptor beta chains from one specimen sequenced in a study of T cells in tuberculosis. Here immunoSEQ multiplex PCR was the method, and the copy in TCRdb shows in-frame clones only, minus some. The data show 25,000 to 35,000 clones, 70% to 90% seen once. The time point: new active TB diagnosis, blood taken before or within 7 days of starting treatment. The specimen was PBMCs, collected at tuberculosis diagnosis. The receptor source for this set is an adult with tuberculosis.

The rearrangement uses TRBV6-1 and TRBJ1-5; D may be TRBD1 (5 bases). Per the germline V gene, CDR1 is MNHNS and CDR2 is SASEGT. The CDR3 is 13 residues long. The CDR3 reads CATRGAVNQPQHF. The CDR3 coding sequence is TGTGCAACGCGTGGGGCAGTAAATCAGCCCCAGCATTTT.

The genes are TRBV6-6 and TRBJ2-1; TRBD1 matches at 8 bases. Germline trimming cut 7 bases from V and 5 bases from J; bases unmatched to any gene: 7. CDR1 is MNHNY, CDR2 SVGAGI, per germline (reference sequence). The CDR3 has 14 amino acids. CDR3 nucleotide sequence: TGTGCCAGCACCGGACAGGGTACCCACAATGAGCAGTTCTTC. This codes for CASTGQGTHNEQFF.

V usage is TRBV5-5 and J usage is TRBJ2-7; 8 nucleotides agree with TRBD2. The CDR3 is 15 amino acids. J lost 0 bases, V lost 1 base, and 3 bases had no gene match. CDR1 SGHKS and CDR2 YYEKEE come from the germline V gene (reference sequence). DNA of the CDR3: TGTGCCAGCAGCTTGCGAAGCGGGAGCTCCTACGAGCAGTACTTC. Encoded protein: CASSLRSGSSYEQYF. The variable domain in full, completed from reference TRBV5-5 and TRBJ2-7, reads DAGVTQSPTHLIKTRGQQVTLRCSPISGHKSVSWYQQVLGQGPQFIFQYYEKEERGRGNFPDRFSARQFPNYSSELNVNALLLGDSALYLCASSLRSGSSYEQYFGPGTRLTVT.

The chain employs TRBV28 and TRBJ1-6, with 11 positions matching TRBD1. The CDR3 is made up of 15 amino acids. V was pared by 5 bases and J by 10 bases, with 7 bases of the junction left unmatched. Per germline, CDR1 MDHEN and CDR2 SYDVKM. The CDR3 loop reads CASSGRTGGGSPLHF. DNA of the CDR3: TGTGCCAGCAGTGGCCGGACAGGGGGCGGCTCACCCCTCCACTTT. The complete variable domain, with remaining parts taken from reference TRBV28 and TRBJ1-6, reads DVKVTQSSRYLVKRTGEKVFLECVQDMDHENMFWYRQDPGLGLRLIYFSYDVKMKEKGDIPEGYSVSREKKERFSLILESASTNQTSMYLCASSGRTGGGSPLHFGNGTRLTVT.

V gene TRBV6-5 combines with J gene TRBJ2-1; 8 bases agree with TRBD1. This CDR3 is built from 14 residues. V lost 0 bases, J lost 10 bases, and 5 bases stayed unmatched. Germline V lookup: CDR1 MNHEY, CDR2 SVGAGI. As DNA, the CDR3 is TGTGCCAGCAGTTACTCCAGGGGGACAGGAGAGCAGTTCTTC. Protein: CASSYSRGTGEQFF.

The chain uses TRBV6-6 and TRBJ2-2; 11 bases are shared with TRBD1. The CDR3 runs 16 residues. The trim removed 8 bases at V and 5 bases at J, leaving 10 bases unmatched. CDR1 MNHNY and CDR2 SVGAGI come from the germline V gene (reference sequence). The CDR3 spells CASSRSGTGGTGELFF. The CDR3 nucleotides are TGTGCCAGCTCCCGGTCAGGGACAGGGGGGACCGGGGAGCTGTTTTTT.

V is TRBV19 and J is TRBJ2-2; 7 bases are shared with TRBD2. V shed 6 bases and J 7 bases; nucleotides not matched to a gene: 11. CDR1 is LNHDA and CDR2 is SQIVND in the germline V gene (reference sequence). The CDR3 runs to 15 residues. The CDR3 sequence: CASSRLGGINGELFF. The CDR3 coding sequence is TGTGCCAGTAGCCGTCTGGGGGGGATTAACGGGGAGCTGTTTTTT.

The chain uses TRBV5-5 and TRBJ2-7; D call uncertain. V was clipped by 2 bases and J by 0 bases, with 12 bases between them. This CDR3 comprises 15 residues. Germline CDR1 is SGHKS and CDR2 is YYEKEE (reference sequence). CDR3 coding DNA: TGTGCCAGCAGCTTTGGTATGTCGAGCTCCTACGAGCAGTACTTC. Its protein product is CASSFGMSSSYEQYF.

The V call is TRBV9, the J call TRBJ2-5; maybe TRBD1 (6 bases). This CDR3 spans 15 amino acids. Germline CDR1 reads SGDLS; CDR2 reads YYNGEE. V was pared by 0 bases and J by 5 bases, with 14 bases between. CDR3 nucleotides: TGTGCCAGCAGCGTAGTGACAGGAGGACTGGAGACCCAGTACTTC. Its translation: CASSVVTGGLETQYF.

The CDR3 nucleotides are TGTGCCAGCAGTTCGCCGGGACAGGGGACGACCGGGGAGCTGTTTTTT. Encoded protein: CASSSPGQGTTGELFF. This chain connects TRBV6-6 to TRBJ2-2; 10 positions agree with TRBD1. Germline CDR1 and CDR2: MNHNY and SVGAGI (reference sequence). The ends lost 4 bases at V and 5 bases at J; junction bases unmatched: 7. The CDR3 length is 16 residues.

V usage is TRBV10-3 and J usage is TRBJ2-2; 10 nucleotides align to TRBD1. CDR3 length: 17 residues. In germline, CDR1 is ENHRY, CDR2 SYGVKD. J gave up 2 bases and V 4 bases, and 7 bases lay outside the gene matches. CDR3 protein: CAISVGGTGANTGELFF. CDR3 nucleotides: TGTGCCATCAGTGTTGGAGGGACAGGGGCTAACACCGGGGAGCTGTTTTTT.

The rearrangement joins TRBV28 to TRBJ2-7; 8 nucleotides align to TRBD2. The trim removed 3 bases at V and 5 bases at J, leaving 6 bases unmatched. This CDR3 has 14 amino acids. Germline lookup yields CDR1 MDHEN and CDR2 SYDVKM. CDR3 in DNA: TGTGCCAGCAGTTTTATAGCGGGAAGCGACGAGCAGTACTTC. Translation gives CASSFIAGSDEQYF.

The CDR3 reads CASSESGRGPGSPLHF. CDR3 in DNA: TGCGCCAGCAGTGAGTCGGGCAGGGGGCCTGGATCACCCCTCCACTTT. The V gene is TRBV10-2, the J gene TRBJ1-6; 8 bases line up with TRBD1. The CDR3 runs 16 residues. J lost 10 bases, V lost 0 bases, and 8 bases had no gene match. Looked up from germline, CDR1 is WSHSY and CDR2 is SAAADI.

The chain is built from TRBV7-9 and TRBJ2-3, with TRBD1 matching 7 bases. Unmatched junction bases numbered 14, after V lost 0 bases and J lost 8 bases. Germline V gene lookup returns CDR1 SEHNR and CDR2 FQNEAQ (reference sequence). The CDR3 has 17 residues. This CDR3 is CASSLAGWDSQRSTQYF. The CDR3 DNA reads TGTGCCAGCAGCTTAGCAGGTTGGGACAGCCAAAGGTCTACGCAGTATTTT.

The chain couples TRBV7-9 to TRBJ2-1; D remains ambiguous. Germline V CDR1 and CDR2: SEHNR, FQNEAQ (reference sequence). The CDR3 totals 12 residues. Trimming pared 1 base from V and 6 bases from J, leaving 4 bases between. The CDR3 DNA sequence: TGTGCCAGCAGCTTAGTAGCCAATGAGCAGTTCTTC. This gives the protein CASSLVANEQFF.

The CDR3 region has the DNA TGTGCCAGCAGCTCCGCCGGTCCCACCATATATTTT. Amino acid sequence: CASSSAGPTIYF. This chain links TRBV5-6 with TRBJ1-3, with D uncertain. Looked up from germline, CDR1 is SGHDT and CDR2 is YYEEEE. This CDR3 contains 12 residues. Trimming shortened V by 3 bases and J by 9 bases, and 10 bases separated the two germline ends.

J is TRBJ2-2 and V is TRBV7-2, with D unclear. The CDR3 length is 16 residues. Trimming stripped 5 bases from V and 1 base from J, with 14 bases between. Germline CDR1 and CDR2: SGHTA and FQGNSA. The CDR3 nucleotides are TGTGCCAGCAGCCCGACGCAGGCAAGGAACACCGGGGAGCTGTTTTTT. Translated: CASSPTQARNTGELFF.

J is TRBJ1-4 and V is TRBV5-1; 8 bases match TRBD1. Germline V gene lookup returns CDR1 SGHRS and CDR2 YFSETQ. The junction had 5 bases not matched to a gene; V was cut back by 3 bases and J by 7 bases. CDR3 length: 14 amino acids. The DNA of the CDR3 is TGCGCCAGCAGCTCTGGACAGGGTCCTGAAAAACTGTTTTTT. It yields the protein CASSSGQGPEKLFF.

The J gene is TRBJ2-7, the V gene TRBV19; D gene uncertain. The CDR3 extends over 14 amino acids. V shed 3 bases and J shed 0 bases, with 9 bases lying between them. Germline V gene sequence: CDR1 LNHDA, CDR2 SQIVND (reference sequence). Here the CDR3 reads CASSMAGYSYEQYF. The CDR3 coding sequence is TGTGCCAGTAGTATGGCAGGTTACTCCTACGAGCAGTACTTC.

The table lists this clone with a count of one. The CDR3 here is CASSVPSGRIGPDTGELFF. The CDR3 DNA is TGTGCCAGTAGTGTCCCTAGCGGGAGGATCGGGCCTGACACCGGGGAGCTGTTTTTT. V and J are TRBV19 and TRBJ2-2, with TRBD2 matching over 11 bases. The V gene end was trimmed by 5 bases and the J gene end by 3 bases; junction bases not matched to a gene: 14. Germline-derived CDR1 and CDR2 are LNHDA and SQIVND (reference sequence). This CDR3 comprises 19 residues.

The chain is built from TRBV7-8 and TRBJ2-4; 7 bases fit TRBD1. V lost 5 bases to trimming and J lost 0 bases; unmatched junction nucleotides: 13. This CDR3 has 18 amino acids. Germline CDR1 and CDR2: SGHVS and FQNEAQ. In DNA form, the CDR3 reads TGTGCCAGCAGCCCCGACAGGGACACATACCTAGCCAAAAACATTCAGTACTTC. This codes for CASSPDRDTYLAKNIQYF.

This chain connects TRBV6-1 to TRBJ2-7; D may be TRBD2 (5 bases). CDR3 length equals 14 residues. V lost 4 bases to trimming and J lost 7 bases, with 17 bases between them. In germline, CDR1 is MNHNS, CDR2 SASEGT. CDR3 amino acids: CASSVQHTRREQYF. The CDR3 DNA is TGTGCCAGCAGTGTCCAACACACCCGGAGGGAGCAGTACTTC.

The rearrangement uses TRBV5-4 and TRBJ2-7; TRBD2 agrees at 7 bases. CDR1 is SGHNT, CDR2 YYREEE, per germline (reference sequence). V dropped 0 bases and J dropped 7; count of bases not matched to a gene: 4. This CDR3 spans 13 amino acids. CDR3 sequence (DNA): TGTGCCAGCAGCTTGGCCGGGAGGTGGGAGCAGTACTTC. Translating gives CASSLAGRWEQYF.

The genes are TRBV4-3 and TRBJ2-3, with D perhaps matching TRBD1 (5 bases). The CDR3 totals 13 residues. Germline lookup yields CDR1 LGHNA and CDR2 YSLEER. V was pared by 11 bases and J by 2 bases, with 14 bases between. CDR3 in DNA: TGCGCCTCCGGAAAGGGGCTCACAGATACGCAGTATTTT. Translated, it gives CASGKGLTDTQYF.

The rearrangement uses TRBV29-1 and TRBJ2-7; tentatively, D is TRBD1 (6 bases). The CDR3 loop spans 12 amino acids. V gave up 6 bases and J gave up 6 bases, with 15 bases separating them. Germline values: CDR1 SQVTM, CDR2 ANQGSEA. CDR3 DNA: TGCAGCGTCCCGGGACACAAGAGCGAGCAGTACTTC. This sequence encodes CSVPGHKSEQYF.

This chain joins TRBV27 and TRBJ1-6; a weak D match, TRBD1 (6 bases). This CDR3 spans 17 amino acids. The V and J ends lost 2 bases and 0 bases respectively, with 11 bases between them. CDR1 is MNHEY, CDR2 SMNVEV, per germline (reference sequence). CDR3 nucleotides: TGTGCCAGCAGTTTACGACAGGTCCGCTCCTATAATTCACCCCTCCACTTT. Residues: CASSLRQVRSYNSPLHF.

This rearrangement joins TRBV13 to TRBJ2-7, with TRBD1 matching 7 bases. The CDR3 extends over 15 amino acids. The germline V gene has CDR1 PRHDT and CDR2 FYEKMQ (reference sequence). With V trimmed by 5 bases and J by 1 base, 8 bases remained unmatched. The CDR3 region is CASSQGQEPSYEQYF. CDR3 sequence (DNA): TGTGCCAGCAGCCAAGGACAGGAACCGTCCTACGAGCAGTACTTC. The full variable domain, rest sourced from reference TRBV13 and TRBJ2-7, is AAGVIQSPRHLIKEKRETATLKCYPIPRHDTVYWYQQGPGQDPQFLISFYEKMQSDKGSIPDRFSAQQFSDYHSELNMSSLELGDSALYFCASSQGQEPSYEQYFGPGTRLTVT.

The genes are TRBV9 and TRBJ2-5; 11 bases are a match to TRBD1. Germline V gene lookup returns CDR1 SGDLS and CDR2 YYNGEE. V gave up 4 bases and J gave up 2 bases; unmatched junction bases: 4. This CDR3 has 15 residues. The DNA for the CDR3 is TGTGCCAGCAGCCCCGGGACAGGGGGTCAAGAGACCCAGTACTTC. Translation gives CASSPGTGGQETQYF.